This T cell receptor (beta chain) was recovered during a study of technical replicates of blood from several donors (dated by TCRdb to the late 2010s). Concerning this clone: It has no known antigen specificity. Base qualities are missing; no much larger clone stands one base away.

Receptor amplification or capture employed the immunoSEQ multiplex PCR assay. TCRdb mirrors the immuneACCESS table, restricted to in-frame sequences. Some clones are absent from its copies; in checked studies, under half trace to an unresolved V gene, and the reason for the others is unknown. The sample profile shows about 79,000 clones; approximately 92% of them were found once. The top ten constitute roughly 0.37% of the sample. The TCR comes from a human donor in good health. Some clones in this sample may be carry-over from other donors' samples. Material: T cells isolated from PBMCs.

The nucleotide sequence is TGTGCCAGCAAAGAGGGGAACACTGAAGCTTTCTTT. This sequence encodes CASKEGNTEAFF. The sequence is built from TRBV6-1 and TRBJ1-1, with no confidently assigned D gene. V and J lose 7 bases and 1 base, and a span of 7 bases separates them. CDR1 MNHNS and CDR2 SASEGT are derived from the germline V gene. Measured from the cysteine to the phenylalanine, the CDR3 is 12 residues long. The entry retains the CDR3 DNA only, 36 bases that are in frame from base 1.